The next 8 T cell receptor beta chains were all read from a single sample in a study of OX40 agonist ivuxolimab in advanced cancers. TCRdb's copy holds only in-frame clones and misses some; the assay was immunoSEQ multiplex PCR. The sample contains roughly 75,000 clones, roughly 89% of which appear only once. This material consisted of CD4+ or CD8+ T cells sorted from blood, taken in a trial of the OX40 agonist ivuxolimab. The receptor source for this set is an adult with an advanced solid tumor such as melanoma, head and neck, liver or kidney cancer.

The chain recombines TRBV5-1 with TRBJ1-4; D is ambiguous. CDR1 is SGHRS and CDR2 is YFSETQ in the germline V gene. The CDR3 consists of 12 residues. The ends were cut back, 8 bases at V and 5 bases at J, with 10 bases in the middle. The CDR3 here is CARFRPNEKLFF. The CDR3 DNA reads TGCGCCAGGTTTAGACCGAATGAAAAACTGTTTTTT.

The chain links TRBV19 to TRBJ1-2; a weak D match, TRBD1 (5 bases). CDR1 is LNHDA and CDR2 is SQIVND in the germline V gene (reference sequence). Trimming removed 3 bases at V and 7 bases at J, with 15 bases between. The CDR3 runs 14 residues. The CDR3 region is CASSISGTGLGYTF. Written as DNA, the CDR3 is TGTGCCAGTAGTATCTCCGGGACCGGTCTTGGCTACACCTTC.

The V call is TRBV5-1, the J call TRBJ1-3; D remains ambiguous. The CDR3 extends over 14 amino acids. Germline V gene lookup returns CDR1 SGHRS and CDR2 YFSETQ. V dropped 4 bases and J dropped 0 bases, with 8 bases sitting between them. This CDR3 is CASSIGLSGNTIYF. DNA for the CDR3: TGCGCCAGCAGCATCGGCCTCTCTGGAAACACCATATATTTT.

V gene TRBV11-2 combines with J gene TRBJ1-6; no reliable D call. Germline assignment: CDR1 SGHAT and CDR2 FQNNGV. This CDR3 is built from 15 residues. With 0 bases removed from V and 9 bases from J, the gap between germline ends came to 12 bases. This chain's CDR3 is CASSLDQTTTSPLHF. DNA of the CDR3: TGTGCCAGCAGCTTAGATCAAACGACAACTTCACCCCTCCACTTT.

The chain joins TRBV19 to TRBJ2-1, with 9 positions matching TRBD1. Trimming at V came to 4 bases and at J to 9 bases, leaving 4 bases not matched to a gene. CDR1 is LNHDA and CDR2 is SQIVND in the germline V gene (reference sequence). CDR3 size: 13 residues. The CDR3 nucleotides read TGTGCCAGTAGTAGGGACAGGGAGAGTGAGCAGTTCTTC. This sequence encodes CASSRDRESEQFF.

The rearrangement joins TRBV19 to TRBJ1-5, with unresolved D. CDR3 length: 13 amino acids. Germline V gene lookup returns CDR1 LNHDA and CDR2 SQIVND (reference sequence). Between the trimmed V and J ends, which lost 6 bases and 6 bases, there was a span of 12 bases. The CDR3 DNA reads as TGTGCCAGTAGGGCAGCCATTAGTCAGCCCCAGCATTTT. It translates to CASRAAISQPQHF.

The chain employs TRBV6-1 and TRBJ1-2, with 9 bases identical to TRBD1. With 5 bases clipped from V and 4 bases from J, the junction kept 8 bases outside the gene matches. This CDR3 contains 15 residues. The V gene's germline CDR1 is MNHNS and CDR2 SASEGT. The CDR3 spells CASSSGQGRGYGYTF. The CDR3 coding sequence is TGTGCCAGCAGTTCAGGACAGGGGAGGGGCTATGGCTACACCTTC.

The CDR3 protein is CASSPPGTGTDTQYF. In DNA, the CDR3 is TGTGCCAGCAGTCCCCCCGGGACAGGCACAGATACGCAGTATTTT. The chain combines TRBV6-6 with TRBJ2-3; 7 bases are a match to TRBD1. Per germline, CDR1 MNHNY and CDR2 SVGAGI (reference sequence). J was trimmed by 1 base and V by 5 bases; bases with no gene match: 6. The CDR3 extends over 15 amino acids.